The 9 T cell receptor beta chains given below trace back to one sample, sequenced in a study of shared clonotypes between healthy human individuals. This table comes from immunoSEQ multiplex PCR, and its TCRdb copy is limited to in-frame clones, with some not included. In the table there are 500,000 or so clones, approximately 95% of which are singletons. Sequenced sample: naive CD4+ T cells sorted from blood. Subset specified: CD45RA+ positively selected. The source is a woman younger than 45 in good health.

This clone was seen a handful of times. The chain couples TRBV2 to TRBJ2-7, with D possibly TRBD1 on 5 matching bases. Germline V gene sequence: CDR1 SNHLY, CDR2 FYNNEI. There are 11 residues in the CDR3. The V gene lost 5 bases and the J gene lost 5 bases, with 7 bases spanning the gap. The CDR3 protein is CASSQTDEQYF. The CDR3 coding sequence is TGTGCCAGCAGTCAGACAGACGAGCAGTACTTC.

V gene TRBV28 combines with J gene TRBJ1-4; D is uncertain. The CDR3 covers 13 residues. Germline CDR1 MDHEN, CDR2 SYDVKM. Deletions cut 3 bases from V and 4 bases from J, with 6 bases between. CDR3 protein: CASSFRNNEKLFF. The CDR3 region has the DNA TGTGCCAGCAGTTTTCGTAATAATGAAAAACTGTTTTTT.

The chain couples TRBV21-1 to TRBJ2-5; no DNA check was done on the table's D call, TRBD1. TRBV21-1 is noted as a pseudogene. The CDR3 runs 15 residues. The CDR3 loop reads CASSKGDDRRETQYF. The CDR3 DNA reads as TGTGCCAGCAGCAAAGGTGATGACAGGAGAGAGACCCAGTACTTC.

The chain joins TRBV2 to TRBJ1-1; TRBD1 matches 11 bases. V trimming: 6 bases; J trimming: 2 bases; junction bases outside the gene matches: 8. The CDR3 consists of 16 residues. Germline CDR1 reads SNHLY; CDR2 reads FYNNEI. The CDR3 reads CASRPGQGARNTEAFF. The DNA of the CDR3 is TGTGCCAGCAGACCAGGACAGGGGGCCAGAAACACTGAAGCTTTCTTT.

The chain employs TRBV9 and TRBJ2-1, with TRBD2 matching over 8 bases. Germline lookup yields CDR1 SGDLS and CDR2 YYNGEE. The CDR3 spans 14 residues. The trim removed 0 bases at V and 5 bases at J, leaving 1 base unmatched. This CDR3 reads CASSVGLANNEQFF. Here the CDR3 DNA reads TGTGCCAGCAGCGTAGGACTAGCGAACAATGAGCAGTTCTTC.

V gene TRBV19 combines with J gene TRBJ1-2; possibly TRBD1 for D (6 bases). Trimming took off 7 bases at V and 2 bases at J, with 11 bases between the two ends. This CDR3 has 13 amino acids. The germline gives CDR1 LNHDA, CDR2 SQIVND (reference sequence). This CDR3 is CASTRTENYGYTF. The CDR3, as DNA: TGTGCCAGTACCCGGACAGAAAACTATGGCTACACCTTC.

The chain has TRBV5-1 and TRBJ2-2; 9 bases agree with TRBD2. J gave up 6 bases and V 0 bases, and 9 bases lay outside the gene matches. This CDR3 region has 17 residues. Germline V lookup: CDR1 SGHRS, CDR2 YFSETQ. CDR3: CASSLVGGRALPGELFF. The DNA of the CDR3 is TGCGCCAGCAGCTTGGTTGGCGGGAGGGCCCTTCCCGGGGAGCTGTTTTTT.

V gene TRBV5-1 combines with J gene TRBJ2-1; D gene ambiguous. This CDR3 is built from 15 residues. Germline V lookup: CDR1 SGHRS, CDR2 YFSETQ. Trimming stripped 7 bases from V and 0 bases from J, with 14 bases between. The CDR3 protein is CASGISTSSYNEQFF. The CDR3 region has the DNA TGCGCCAGCGGGATTTCCACGAGCTCCTACAATGAGCAGTTCTTC. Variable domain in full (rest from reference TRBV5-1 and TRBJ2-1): KAGVTQTPRYLIKTRGQQVTLSCSPISGHRSVSWYQQTPGQGLQFLFEYFSETQRNKGNFPGRFSGRQFSNSRSEMNVSTLELGDSALYLCASGISTSSYNEQFFGPGTRLTVL.

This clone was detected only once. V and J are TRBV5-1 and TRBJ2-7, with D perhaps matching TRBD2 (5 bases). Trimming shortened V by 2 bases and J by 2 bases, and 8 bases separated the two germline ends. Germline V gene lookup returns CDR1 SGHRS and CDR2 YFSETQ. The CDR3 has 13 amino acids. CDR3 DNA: TGCGCCAGCAGCTTTGAGGGAACCTACGAGCAGTACTTC. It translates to CASSFEGTYEQYF.